This TCR beta chain was sequenced for a study of blood T cell repertoires in COVID-19. For the study at large: Acute-phase and convalescent COVID-19 samples originated in the United States, Italy and Spain.

Libraries were prepared by immunoSEQ multiplex PCR; TCRdb keeps only in-frame clonotypes and omits some of them. This sample yields 300,000 to 350,000 clones, of which about 87% are seen a single time; 7.5% to 10% belongs to the top ten. This clone turned up a few times. The germline V gene encodes CDR1 KGHSH and CDR2 LQKENI. The CDR3 runs 14 residues. Trimming took off 3 bases at V and 5 bases at J, with 11 bases between the two ends. Recruited during active infection, patients (from Seattle) were subsequently followed longitudinally. The receptor was derived from a man younger than 45 with COVID-19, enrolled during active disease. Source material: peripheral blood. The V and J genes are TRBV18 and TRBJ1-5; D possibly corresponds to TRBD1 (6 bases). In DNA, the CDR3 is TGTGCCAGCTCACCTGAGGGGGGGCATCAGCCCCAGCATTTT. It specifies CASSPEGGHQPQHF.